A single sample is the source of the 14 T cell receptor beta chains below, sequenced in a study of shared clonotypes between healthy human individuals. Repertoires were generated with immunoSEQ multiplex PCR, while TCRdb's copy carries only in-frame clones and drops some. Of 2 million to 2.5 million clones listed, roughly 93% are singletons. Sample: naive CD4+ T cells from PBMCs. Subset here: CD45RA+ positively selected. These receptors all stem from a man between 18 and 35 years old in good health. Some clones in this sample may be carry-over from other donors' samples.

The rearrangement joins TRBV19 to TRBJ2-7; D not resolved. This CDR3 is 12 amino acids long. V shed 11 bases and J shed 2 bases, with 13 bases lying between them. The V gene's germline CDR1 is LNHDA and CDR2 SQIVND (reference sequence). The CDR3, as DNA: TGTGCCTCGACATCTGAGGCCTACGAGCAGTACTTC. Translating it yields CASTSEAYEQYF. Full variable domain (missing parts from reference TRBV19 and TRBJ2-7): DGGITQSPKYLFRKEGQNVTLSCEQNLNHDAMYWYRQDPGQGLRLIYYSQIVNDFQKGDIAEGYSVSREKKESFPLTVTSAQKNPTAFYLCASTSEAYEQYFGPGTRLTVT.

In this sample, this clone turned up once. The chain recombines TRBV5-1 with TRBJ1-1; TRBD1 might be the D (5 bases). The V gene lost 0 bases and the J gene lost 0 bases, with 12 bases spanning the gap. Germline V gene sequence: CDR1 SGHRS, CDR2 YFSETQ. The CDR3 has 16 amino acids. CDR3 sequence: CASSLGQGLMNTEAFF. The CDR3 nucleotides read TGCGCCAGCAGCTTGGGGCAGGGCCTCATGAACACTGAAGCTTTCTTT.

This rearrangement joins TRBV10-3 to TRBJ2-3; 8 bases line up with TRBD2. J lost 2 bases, V lost 2 bases, and 3 bases had no gene match. Looked up from germline, CDR1 is ENHRY and CDR2 is SYGVKD. This CDR3 is 15 amino acids long. The CDR3 spells CAISEVLAATDTQYF. In DNA, the CDR3 is TGTGCCATCAGTGAGGTACTAGCGGCCACAGATACGCAGTATTTT.

The CDR3 DNA sequence: TGTGCCACCAGCAGAGCACGGACTAGCAGCTCCTACGAGCAGTACTTC. It yields the protein CATSRARTSSSYEQYF. V and J are TRBV15 and TRBJ2-7; TRBD2 aligns across 8 bases. Per germline, CDR1 LNHNV and CDR2 YYDKDF (reference sequence). V was pared by 1 base and J by 0 bases, with 5 bases of the junction left unmatched. The CDR3 consists of 16 residues.

This clone was counted a single time. In the same sample, other DNA sequences code for this CDR3. The chain recombines TRBV5-1 with TRBJ2-3; D call uncertain. There are 14 residues in the CDR3. Per the germline V gene, CDR1 is SGHRS and CDR2 is YFSETQ. Trimming pared 0 bases from V and 3 bases from J, leaving 8 bases between. CDR3 coding DNA: TGCGCCAGCAGCTTGGGGAGTATAACAGATACGCAGTATTTT. It is translated as CASSLGSITDTQYF.

The chain employs TRBV28 and TRBJ2-5, with D perhaps TRBD2 (7 bases). V was shortened by 5 bases and J by 5 bases, with 18 bases between the two germline ends. Germline CDR1 MDHEN, CDR2 SYDVKM. This CDR3 spans 15 amino acids. The CDR3, as DNA: TGTGCCAGCAGTAAACGGGGGGCCGGCTTCGAGACCCAGTACTTC. This encodes CASSKRGAGFETQYF.

This chain connects TRBV19 to TRBJ1-2; a weak D match, TRBD1 (5 bases). The CDR3 runs 12 residues. CDR1 LNHDA and CDR2 SQIVND come from the germline V gene (reference sequence). Trimming took off 5 bases at V and 4 bases at J, with 8 bases between the two ends. The CDR3 sequence is CASSADSYGYTF. CDR3 in DNA: TGTGCCAGTAGTGCCGACAGCTATGGCTACACCTTC.

The count of this clone is one. V gene TRBV11-2 combines with J gene TRBJ2-5; TRBD2 matches at 11 bases. Germline CDR1 is SGHAT and CDR2 is FQNNGV. Trimming cost V 5 bases and J 7 bases; bases outside gene matches: 9. This CDR3 has 15 amino acids. DNA of the CDR3: TGTGCCAGCAGCACCAAACTAGCGGGAGATTCGACCCAGTACTTC. It encodes CASSTKLAGDSTQYF. Full variable domain (rest looked up from reference TRBV11-2 and TRBJ2-5): EAGVAQSPRYKIIEKRQSVAFWCNPISGHATLYWYQQILGQGPKLLIQFQNNGVVDDSQLPKDRFSAERLKGVDSTLKIQPAKLEDSAVYLCASSTKLAGDSTQYFGPGTRLLVL.

The rearrangement joins TRBV5-1 to TRBJ1-5; D is ambiguous. Germline V gives CDR1 SGHRS, CDR2 YFSETQ. V was pared by 4 bases and J by 5 bases, with 19 bases between. This CDR3 contains 16 residues. The CDR3 reads CASSHQDAAPDQPQHF. CDR3 DNA sequence: TGCGCCAGCAGCCATCAGGATGCTGCCCCCGATCAGCCCCAGCATTTT.

V usage is TRBV4-2 and J usage is TRBJ2-1; 7 positions agree with TRBD2. CDR1 is LGHNA and CDR2 is YNFKEQ in the germline V gene. This CDR3 contains 19 residues. V lost 1 base, J lost 2 bases, and 14 bases stayed unmatched. The CDR3 sequence is CASSQVVAGMGVTYNEQFF. The CDR3 DNA sequence: TGTGCCAGCAGCCAAGTGGTAGCGGGCATGGGAGTGACCTACAATGAGCAGTTCTTC.

J is TRBJ2-3 and V is TRBV5-4; the match to TRBD1 covers 10 bases. The CDR3 length is 14 residues. The germline V gene encodes CDR1 SGHNT and CDR2 YYREEE (reference sequence). V was clipped by 2 bases and J by 12 bases; unmatched bases: 9. The CDR3 bases are TGTGCCAGCAGCTTTTCCGGGGGGACAGGGGAACAGTATTTT. Its protein product is CASSFSGGTGEQYF. The whole variable domain, remainder taken from reference TRBV5-4 and TRBJ2-3, is ETGVTQSPTHLIKTRGQQVTLRCSSQSGHNTVSWYQQALGQGPQFIFQYYREEENGRGNFPPRFSGLQFPNYSSELNVNALELDDSALYLCASSFSGGTGEQYFGPGTRLTVL.

This chain joins TRBV25-1 and TRBJ2-3; D not resolved. Germline assignment: CDR1 MGHDK and CDR2 SYGVNS. Trimming took off 2 bases at V and 0 bases at J, with 6 bases between the two ends. The CDR3 extends over 14 amino acids. This CDR3 reads CASSETTSTDTQYF. As DNA, the CDR3 is TGTGCCAGCAGTGAAACGACTAGCACAGATACGCAGTATTTT.

The chain carries TRBV5-1 and TRBJ2-3; tentative D call: TRBD2 (6 bases). Germline loops: CDR1 SGHRS, CDR2 YFSETQ. With 4 bases removed from V and 6 bases from J, the gap between germline ends came to 15 bases. The CDR3 is made up of 14 amino acids. CDR3 region: CASSARALADTQYF. The DNA of the CDR3 is TGCGCCAGCAGCGCCCGGGCCCTAGCGGATACGCAGTATTTT.

The V gene is TRBV7-3, the J gene TRBJ2-7; 8 bases are shared with TRBD2. The CDR3 is 16 residues long. Trimming removed 5 bases from V and 2 bases from J; junction bases left unmatched: 11. Germline CDR1 reads SGHTA; CDR2 reads FQGTGA. CDR3 amino acids: CASSPTPAGATYEQYF. CDR3 bases: TGTGCCAGCAGCCCTACTCCAGCGGGAGCTACCTACGAGCAGTACTTC. The whole variable domain, remainder taken from reference TRBV7-3 and TRBJ2-7, is GAGVSQTPSNKVTEKGKYVELRCDPISGHTALYWYRQSLGQGPEFLIYFQGTGAADDSGLPNDRFFAVRPEGSVSTLKIQRTERGDSAVYLCASSPTPAGATYEQYFGPGTRLTVT.